One and the same sample provided the 25 T cell receptor beta chains below, sequenced in a study of blood T cell repertoires in COVID-19. Some clones are missing from TCRdb's copy, which holds only in-frame ones; the method was immunoSEQ multiplex PCR. This table has 120,000 to 150,000 clones, around 84% appearing once. Sequenced sample: peripheral blood. The receptors originated from a woman aged 55-69 years with acute or convalescent COVID-19.

The count of this clone is one. The CDR3 DNA sequence: TGTGCCAGCAGTTTGTCGTCTAGCGGGGGGAACGAGCAGTACTTC. It yields the protein CASSLSSSGGNEQYF. The chain recombines TRBV28 with TRBJ2-7; 11 nucleotides line up with TRBD2. This CDR3 comprises 15 residues. Trimming removed 3 bases from V and 5 bases from J; junction bases left unmatched: 6. Germline CDR1 is MDHEN and CDR2 is SYDVKM.

The chain employs TRBV7-9 and TRBJ2-3; D call uncertain. Germline lookup yields CDR1 SEHNR and CDR2 FQNEAQ (reference sequence). The V end was cut by 5 bases, the J end by 2 bases, with 17 bases between. There are 16 residues in the CDR3. The CDR3 sequence: CASSVHAGGATDTQYF. The CDR3 bases are TGTGCCAGCAGCGTCCACGCCGGCGGCGCCACAGATACGCAGTATTTT.

The chain links TRBV4-2 to TRBJ2-3; TRBD2 aligns across 10 bases. The CDR3 covers 14 residues. Per the germline V gene, CDR1 is LGHNA and CDR2 is YNFKEQ. The junction had 3 bases not matched to a gene; V was cut back by 3 bases and J by 6 bases. CDR3 residues: CASSQSGGADTQYF. The CDR3 region has the DNA TGTGCCAGCAGCCAGAGCGGGGGGGCCGATACGCAGTATTTT.

This chain joins TRBV18 and TRBJ1-2, with a weak D call TRBD1 (5 bases). The CDR3 spans 17 residues. V lost 3 bases and J 0 bases, leaving 17 bases between the germline ends. Germline CDR1 is KGHSH and CDR2 is LQKENI. The CDR3 nucleotides read TGTGCCAGCTCACCCTTGGACACCCGAAAGACTAACTATGGCTACACCTTC. Translation gives CASSPLDTRKTNYGYTF.

This chain joins TRBV30 and TRBJ2-6; D gene ambiguous. V lost 8 bases and J 0 bases, leaving 5 bases between the germline ends. The germline V gene has CDR1 GTSNPN and CDR2 SVGIG (reference sequence). The CDR3 loop spans 12 amino acids. CDR3 DNA sequence: TGTGCCGTATACTCTGGGGCCAACGTCCTGACTTTC. The encoded protein is CAVYSGANVLTF.

This chain connects TRBV4-1 to TRBJ1-2, with D unresolved. V was cut by 1 base and J by 6 bases, with 15 bases left in between. Per the germline V gene, CDR1 is MGHRA and CDR2 is YSYEKL. The CDR3 extends over 15 amino acids. CDR3 sequence reads: CASSQATNEPHGYTF. CDR3 DNA: TGCGCCAGCAGCCAAGCGACTAATGAACCCCATGGCTACACCTTC.

On this clone: The junction and the germline gene differ at one end; a read error may be behind it. The CDR3 nucleotides read TGTGCTAGCAGCTTAAGTCTAGCGGGGGGCGGGGAGACCCAGTACTTC. Its protein product is CASSLSLAGGGETQYF. This chain connects TRBV7-7 to TRBJ2-5, with TRBD2 matching 11 bases. There are 16 residues in the CDR3. Germline loops: CDR1 SSHAT, CDR2 FNYEAQ (reference sequence).

This clone has more than one count but fewer than ten. In the same sample, other DNA sequences code for this CDR3. The gene calls are TRBV6-5 and TRBJ1-5; TRBD1 matches at 7 bases. There are 13 residues in the CDR3. CDR1 and CDR2 from the germline V gene are MNHEY and SVGAGI. The trim removed 6 bases at V and 4 bases at J, leaving 3 bases unmatched. The CDR3 DNA is TGTGCCAGCAGACGGACAGGTAATCAGCCCCAGCATTTT. This sequence encodes CASRRTGNQPQHF.

This rearrangement joins TRBV11-3 to TRBJ2-2; D is uncertain. The germline V gene has CDR1 SGHNT and CDR2 YENEEA. The CDR3 extends over 16 amino acids. Between the trimmed V and J ends, which lost 1 base and 5 bases, there was a span of 14 bases. The CDR3 coding sequence is TGTGCCAGCAGCTTAGTCGGTAGAAGCTCAACCGGGGAGCTGTTTTTT. Residues: CASSLVGRSSTGELFF.

The chain has TRBV30 and TRBJ2-1; tentative D call: TRBD1 (6 bases). CDR1 and CDR2 (germline): GTSNPN, SVGIG (reference sequence). The CDR3 has 16 residues. V was clipped by 1 base and J by 9 bases, with 22 bases between them. CDR3 bases: TGTGCCTGGAGTGCCCCCGGGACACCCCAGAAGGTTGAGCAGTTCTTC. It encodes CAWSAPGTPQKVEQFF.

The chain links TRBV6-2 or TRBV6-3 to TRBJ2-7; 9 bases are shared with TRBD2. The CDR3 runs to 15 residues. J lost 2 bases, V lost 7 bases, and 9 bases had no gene match. Germline CDR1 and CDR2: MNHEY and SVGEGT. CDR3 sequence: CASNPSGGIPYEQYF. The DNA of the CDR3 is TGTGCCAGCAACCCAAGCGGGGGGATCCCCTACGAGCAGTACTTC.

The rearrangement joins TRBV4-3 to TRBJ2-2, with D perhaps TRBD2 (5 bases). Germline V gene sequence: CDR1 LGHNA, CDR2 YSLEER. V lost 0 bases and J 4 bases, leaving 15 bases between the germline ends. The CDR3 runs to 17 residues. CDR3 protein: CASSQDRGQWGTGELFF. The CDR3 DNA reads as TGCGCCAGCAGCCAAGATCGAGGGCAGTGGGGCACCGGGGAGCTGTTTTTT.

The J gene is TRBJ2-3, the V gene TRBV5-5, with 9 bases identical to TRBD1. This CDR3 spans 15 amino acids. From germline, CDR1 is SGHKS and CDR2 YYEKEE (reference sequence). CDR3 bases: TGTGCAACCATTCGGGGTGGGACAGGGACAGATACGCAGTATTTT. Protein sequence: CATIRGGTGTDTQYF.

The chain links TRBV4-3 to TRBJ2-2; TRBD1 agrees at 7 bases. The CDR3 runs 15 residues. The J segment lost 7 bases and the V segment lost 3 bases, leaving 8 bases of the junction unmatched. Germline V gene data show CDR1 as LGHNA and CDR2 as YSLEER. For the CDR3, the DNA is TGCGCCAGCAGCCACATAGACAGGGTTGGCGGGGAGCTGTTTTTT. Its translation: CASSHIDRVGGELFF.

V is TRBV7-9 and J is TRBJ1-2, with 10 bases matching TRBD1. CDR3 size: 13 residues. Per the germline V gene, CDR1 is SEHNR and CDR2 is FQNEAQ (reference sequence). J was trimmed by 4 bases and V by 6 bases; bases with no gene match: 2. The DNA for the CDR3 is TGTGCCAGCAGGGGGGACAGGGGCTATGGCTACACCTTC. This gives the protein CASRGDRGYGYTF.

This chain uses TRBV18 with TRBJ2-7; the D gene is possibly TRBD1 (5 bases). The CDR3 is 16 amino acids. The germline gives CDR1 KGHSH, CDR2 LQKENI. With 2 bases removed from V and 1 base from J, the gap between germline ends came to 15 bases. CDR3 amino acids: CASSPGAVVLSYEQYF. CDR3 in DNA: TGTGCCAGCTCACCAGGGGCAGTGGTGTTGTCCTACGAGCAGTACTTC. Full variable domain (outside the CDR3, taken from reference TRBV18 and TRBJ2-7): NAGVMQNPRHLVRRRGQEARLRCSPMKGHSHVYWYRQLPEEGLKFMVYLQKENIIDESGMPKERFSAEFPKEGPSILRIQQVVRGDSAAYFCASSPGAVVLSYEQYFGPGTRLTVT.

This clone has a single count. The chain uses TRBV29-1 and TRBJ1-2; TRBD1 matches at 8 bases. Trimming at V came to 7 bases and at J to 4 bases, leaving 8 bases not matched to a gene. CDR3 length: 13 amino acids. Germline V gene sequence: CDR1 SQVTM, CDR2 ANQGSEA. The CDR3 spells CSAYPGQGYGYTF. CDR3 nucleotides: TGCAGCGCATACCCCGGACAGGGCTATGGCTACACCTTC.

This chain connects TRBV4-1 to TRBJ1-4; 7 positions agree with TRBD1. Trimming took 0 bases from V and 7 from J; bases not matched to a gene: 5. Germline CDR1 MGHRA, CDR2 YSYEKL. The CDR3 totals 15 residues. The chain's CDR3 is CASSQDRQGSEKLFF. Written as DNA, the CDR3 is TGCGCCAGCAGCCAAGATAGACAGGGAAGTGAAAAACTGTTTTTT.

The chain couples TRBV9 to TRBJ1-3; the D is unclear. Germline loops: CDR1 SGDLS, CDR2 YYNGEE. The CDR3 spans 15 residues. Trimming stripped 0 bases from V and 1 base from J, with 8 bases between. CDR3 residues: CASSVDGSSGNTIYF. As DNA, the CDR3 is TGTGCCAGCAGCGTAGACGGGTCTTCTGGAAACACCATATATTTT. Full variable domain (missing parts from reference TRBV9 and TRBJ1-3): DSGVTQTPKHLITATGQRVTLRCSPRSGDLSVYWYQQSLDQGLQFLIQYYNGEERAKGNILERFSAQQFPDLHSELNLSSLELGDSALYFCASSVDGSSGNTIYFGEGSWLTVV.

V gene TRBV7-9 combines with J gene TRBJ1-6; TRBD1 agrees at 8 bases. The germline gives CDR1 SEHNR, CDR2 FQNEAQ (reference sequence). This CDR3 region has 17 residues. The V gene end was trimmed by 3 bases and the J gene end by 9 bases; junction bases not matched to a gene: 13. CDR3 region: CASSFIQGARIGSPLHF. In DNA form, the CDR3 reads TGTGCCAGCAGCTTCATCCAGGGGGCGCGAATTGGTTCACCCCTCCACTTT.

Written as DNA, the CDR3 is TGTGCCAGCAGACCTGTGGGAGCGAGCATGAACACTGAAGCTTTCTTT. Its protein product is CASRPVGASMNTEAFF. J is TRBJ1-1 and V is TRBV6-2 or TRBV6-3; D remains unclear. V was pared by 6 bases and J by 0 bases, with 17 bases between. CDR3 size: 16 residues. From germline, CDR1 is MNHEY and CDR2 SVGEGT.

This clone was counted once. The chain links TRBV5-1 to TRBJ1-1; D may be TRBD1 (5 bases). Trimming removed 2 bases from V and 0 bases from J, with 8 bases in between. CDR1 is SGHRS and CDR2 is YFSETQ in the germline V gene. The CDR3 consists of 14 residues. The CDR3 region is CASSFQGMNTEAFF. The CDR3 nucleotides read TGCGCCAGCAGCTTTCAGGGTATGAACACTGAAGCTTTCTTT.

The chain is built from TRBV7-3 and TRBJ2-1; tentatively, D is TRBD2 (6 bases). Germline values: CDR1 SGHTA, CDR2 FQGTGA. The CDR3 covers 14 residues. The V and J ends lost 0 bases and 5 bases respectively, with 8 bases between them. The CDR3 loop is CASSLTWRDNEQFF. The CDR3 DNA is TGTGCCAGCAGCTTAACGTGGAGGGACAATGAGCAGTTCTTC.

The rearrangement links TRBV2 to TRBJ1-1; D is perhaps TRBD1 (6 bases). The CDR3 has 13 residues. Trimming cost V 6 bases and J 1 base, with 9 bases left between them. Germline lookup yields CDR1 SNHLY and CDR2 FYNNEI. The DNA of the CDR3 is TGTGCCAGCAGACTGGACAGGAACACTGAAGCTTTCTTT. It encodes CASRLDRNTEAFF.

The rearrangement joins TRBV4-1 to TRBJ2-1; tentative D call: TRBD1 (6 bases). CDR3 length: 15 residues. V was clipped by 1 base and J by 4 bases, with 11 bases between them. CDR1 and CDR2 (germline): MGHRA, YSYEKL. The CDR3 loop reads CASSQGGQGYNEQFF. CDR3 coding DNA: TGCGCCAGCAGCCAAGGGGGGCAGGGGTACAATGAGCAGTTCTTC.